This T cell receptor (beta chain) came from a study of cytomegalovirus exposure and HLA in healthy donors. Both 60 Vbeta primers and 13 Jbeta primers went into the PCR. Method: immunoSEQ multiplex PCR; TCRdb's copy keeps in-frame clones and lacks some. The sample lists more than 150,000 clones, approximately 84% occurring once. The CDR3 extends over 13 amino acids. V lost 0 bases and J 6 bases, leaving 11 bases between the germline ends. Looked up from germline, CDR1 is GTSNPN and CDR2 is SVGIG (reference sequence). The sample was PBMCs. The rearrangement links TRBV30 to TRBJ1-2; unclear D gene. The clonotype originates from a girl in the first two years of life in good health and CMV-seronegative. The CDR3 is CAWSVLYQDGYTF. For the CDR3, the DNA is TGTGCCTGGAGTGTACTCTACCAGGATGGCTACACCTTC.